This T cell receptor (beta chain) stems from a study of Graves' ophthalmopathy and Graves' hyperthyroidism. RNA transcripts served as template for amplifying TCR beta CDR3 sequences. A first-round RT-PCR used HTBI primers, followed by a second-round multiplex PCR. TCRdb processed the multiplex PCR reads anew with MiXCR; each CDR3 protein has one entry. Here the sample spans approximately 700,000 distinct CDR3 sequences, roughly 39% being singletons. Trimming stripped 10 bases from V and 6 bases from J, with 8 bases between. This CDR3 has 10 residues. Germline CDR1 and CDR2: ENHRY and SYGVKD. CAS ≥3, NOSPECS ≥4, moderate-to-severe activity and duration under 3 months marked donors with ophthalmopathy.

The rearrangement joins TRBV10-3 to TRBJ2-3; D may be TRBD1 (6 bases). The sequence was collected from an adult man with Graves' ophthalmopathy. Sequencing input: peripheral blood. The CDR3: CATGQDTQYF. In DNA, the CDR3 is TGTGCCACCGGACAGGATACGCAGTATTTT.